Below, one T cell receptor beta chain is given with its context. In germline, CDR1 is SGHTA, CDR2 FQGTGA. Trimming took off 3 bases at V and 7 bases at J, with 12 bases between the two ends. The CDR3 covers 13 residues. Those who participated ranged in age from about 18 to 89 years and resided in about two dozen US areas. Within the 2 weeks before study entry, each person in the exposed group met a COVID-19 case. The method was immunoSEQ multiplex PCR; TCRdb's version includes in-frame clones alone and lacks a portion of them. Here the sample spans about 180,000 clones, about 80% being singletons. The sample belongs to a study of blood T cell repertoires in COVID-19. The wider study: Samples of COVID-19 (acute and convalescent) were obtained from the United States, Italy and Spain.

Sequencing was carried out using PBMCs or T cells enriched from blood (not recorded which). J is TRBJ1-2 and V is TRBV7-3; weak D call: TRBD1 (5 bases). The receptor was isolated from a man aged 60 to 69 who had been exposed to COVID-19. This CDR3 reads CASSFQGLSGYTF. The CDR3 DNA reads as TGTGCCAGCAGCTTCCAGGGACTGAGTGGCTACACCTTC.